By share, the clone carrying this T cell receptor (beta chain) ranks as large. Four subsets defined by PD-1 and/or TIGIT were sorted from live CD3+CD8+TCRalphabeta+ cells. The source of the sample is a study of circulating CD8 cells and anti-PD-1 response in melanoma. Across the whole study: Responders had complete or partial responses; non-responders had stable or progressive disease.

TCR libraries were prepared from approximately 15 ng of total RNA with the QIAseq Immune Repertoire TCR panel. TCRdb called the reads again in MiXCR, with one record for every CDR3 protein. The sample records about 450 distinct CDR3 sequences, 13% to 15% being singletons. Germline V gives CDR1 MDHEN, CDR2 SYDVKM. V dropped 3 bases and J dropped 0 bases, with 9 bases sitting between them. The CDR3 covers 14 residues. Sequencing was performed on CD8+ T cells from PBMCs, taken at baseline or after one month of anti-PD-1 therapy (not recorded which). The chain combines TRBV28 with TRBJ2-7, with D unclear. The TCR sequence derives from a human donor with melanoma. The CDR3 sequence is CASSFGLSSYEQYF. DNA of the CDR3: TGTGCCAGCAGTTTTGGCCTAAGCTCCTACGAGCAGTACTTC.